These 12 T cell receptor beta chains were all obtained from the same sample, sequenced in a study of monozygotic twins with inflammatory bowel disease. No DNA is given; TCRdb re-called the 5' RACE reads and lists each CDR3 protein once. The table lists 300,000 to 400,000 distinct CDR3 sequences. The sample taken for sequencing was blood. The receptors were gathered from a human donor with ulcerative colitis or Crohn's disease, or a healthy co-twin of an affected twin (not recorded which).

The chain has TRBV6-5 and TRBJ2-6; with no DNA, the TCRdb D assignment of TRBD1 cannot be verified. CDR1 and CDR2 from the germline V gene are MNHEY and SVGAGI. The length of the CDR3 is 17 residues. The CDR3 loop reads CASSFSTGGTGANVLTF.

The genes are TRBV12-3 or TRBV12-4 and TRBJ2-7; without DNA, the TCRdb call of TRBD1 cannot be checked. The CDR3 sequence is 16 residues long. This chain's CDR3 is CASSFGAGGRFNEQYF.

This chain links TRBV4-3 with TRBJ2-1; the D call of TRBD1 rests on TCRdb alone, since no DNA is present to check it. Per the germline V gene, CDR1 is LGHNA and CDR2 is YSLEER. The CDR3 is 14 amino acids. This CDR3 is CDSSLSKGDNEQCF.

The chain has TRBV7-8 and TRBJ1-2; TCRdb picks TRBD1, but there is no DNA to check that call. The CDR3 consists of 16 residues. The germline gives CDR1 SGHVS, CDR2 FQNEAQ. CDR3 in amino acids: CASSPRGGRESSGYTF. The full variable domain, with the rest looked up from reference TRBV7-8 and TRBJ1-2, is GAGVSQSPRYKVAKRGQDVALRCDPISGHVSLFWYQQALGQGPEFLTYFQNEAQLDKSGLPSDRFFAERPEGSVSTLKIQRTQQEDSAVYLCASSPRGGRESSGYTFGSGTRLTVV.

The CDR3 protein is CASSLAGGGVDEQFF. The V gene is TRBV5-1, the J gene TRBJ2-1; TCRdb calls TRBD2, which cannot be checked without DNA. The CDR3 covers 15 residues. Germline V gives CDR1 SGHRS, CDR2 YFSETQ.

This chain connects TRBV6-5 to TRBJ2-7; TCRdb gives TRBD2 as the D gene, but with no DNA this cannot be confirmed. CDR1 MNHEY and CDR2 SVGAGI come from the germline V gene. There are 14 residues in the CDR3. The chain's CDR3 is CASTWLAHSYEQYF.

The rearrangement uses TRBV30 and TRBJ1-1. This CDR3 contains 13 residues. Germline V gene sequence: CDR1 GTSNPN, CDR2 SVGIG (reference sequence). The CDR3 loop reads CAWRGRSNTEAFF.

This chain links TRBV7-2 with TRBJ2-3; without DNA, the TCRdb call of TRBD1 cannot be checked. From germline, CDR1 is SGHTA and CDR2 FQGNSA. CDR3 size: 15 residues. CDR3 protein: CASSFLDRNTDTQYF.

The CDR3 sequence: CASSRISAGATQYF. The chain combines TRBV5-4 with TRBJ2-3; no DNA is available, so the TRBD1 call from TCRdb remains unchecked. The CDR3 covers 14 residues. Germline V CDR1 and CDR2: SGHNT, YYREEE (reference sequence).

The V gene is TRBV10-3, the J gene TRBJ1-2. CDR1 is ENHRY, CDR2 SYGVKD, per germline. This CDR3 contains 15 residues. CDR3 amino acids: CAISESTGVVYGYTF.

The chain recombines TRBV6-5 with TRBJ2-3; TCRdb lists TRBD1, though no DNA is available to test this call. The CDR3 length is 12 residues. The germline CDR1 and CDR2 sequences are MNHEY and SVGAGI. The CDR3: CASRRGAGTQYF.

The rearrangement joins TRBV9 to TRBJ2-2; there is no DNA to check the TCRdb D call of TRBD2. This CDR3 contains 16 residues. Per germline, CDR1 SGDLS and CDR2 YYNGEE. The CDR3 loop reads CASSGVVVGNTGELFF.